Presented here are 18 T cell receptor beta chains from one specimen sequenced in a study of cytotoxic CD8 clonotypes in ibrutinib-treated CLL. Measured with immunoSEQ multiplex PCR; TCRdb has only the in-frame clones, and not every one. The sample lists 200,000 to 250,000 clones; 79% were seen once. The sequences come from PBMCs, collected after 12 months of ibrutinib treatment. These receptors all stem from a human donor with chronic lymphocytic leukemia.

This chain links TRBV13 with TRBJ2-5, with TRBD2 matching over 13 bases. V was pared by 6 bases and J by 4 bases, with 8 bases of the junction left unmatched. This CDR3 comprises 16 residues. Looked up from germline, CDR1 is PRHDT and CDR2 is FYEKMQ (reference sequence). The CDR3 DNA reads TGTGCCAGCAGTCCAGGACTAGCGGGAGTTGTAGAGACCCAGTACTTC. Translation gives CASSPGLAGVVETQYF.

This chain joins TRBV7-2 and TRBJ1-2; 7 bases line up with TRBD1. This CDR3 spans 14 amino acids. Losses at the gene ends were 5 bases for V and 2 bases for J; bases not matched to a gene: 5. The germline gives CDR1 SGHTA, CDR2 FQGNSA. As DNA, the CDR3 is TGTGCCAGCAGCCTATCGGGACAGAACTATGGCTACACCTTC. It encodes CASSLSGQNYGYTF.

The rearrangement uses TRBV5-6 and TRBJ2-3, with 8 bases that match TRBD1. Germline values: CDR1 SGHDT, CDR2 YYEEEE. V shed 0 bases, J shed 5 bases, and the junction held 8 bases outside the gene matches. The CDR3 extends over 16 amino acids. The CDR3: CASSLDRSGGLDTQYF. As DNA, the CDR3 is TGTGCCAGCAGCTTGGATCGGTCAGGGGGCTTAGATACGCAGTATTTT.

The chain employs TRBV6-1 and TRBJ1-4, with TRBD1 as a possible D gene (5 bases). Looked up from germline, CDR1 is MNHNS and CDR2 is SASEGT. V shed 8 bases and J shed 6 bases, with 13 bases lying between them. The CDR3 extends over 13 amino acids. The CDR3 reads CASHEGRYEKLFF. CDR3 nucleotides: TGTGCCAGCCATGAGGGGCGATATGAAAAACTGTTTTTT.

This sequence joins TRBV11-3 and TRBJ2-7; 10 nucleotides agree with TRBD2. The V gene's germline CDR1 is SGHNT and CDR2 YENEEA. This CDR3 contains 14 residues. V shed 5 bases and J 5 bases; nucleotides not matched to a gene: 6. The CDR3 coding sequence is TGTGCCAGCAGCCGGAGCGGGAGGGCTGACGAGCAGTACTTC. It is translated as CASSRSGRADEQYF.

The chain recombines TRBV5-4 with TRBJ2-7, with D perhaps matching TRBD1 or TRBD2 (5 bases each). There are 15 residues in the CDR3. The germline gives CDR1 SGHNT, CDR2 YYREEE (reference sequence). Trimming left V 4 bases short and J 2 bases short, with 16 bases between. The CDR3 DNA is TGTGCCAGCAGCCCCCTGTACGGGACCGCCTACGAGCAGTACTTC. Encoded protein: CASSPLYGTAYEQYF.

The chain employs TRBV7-3 and TRBJ2-1; D may be TRBD1 or TRBD2 (5 bases each). V was pared by 4 bases and J by 9 bases, with 10 bases between. The CDR3 is made up of 12 amino acids. Per the germline V gene, CDR1 is SGHTA and CDR2 is FQGTGA. CDR3 sequence: CASSSMGTEQFF. The CDR3 bases are TGTGCCAGCAGCTCCATGGGGACTGAGCAGTTCTTC.

V gene TRBV25-1 combines with J gene TRBJ2-3; D is unclear. The CDR3 contains 15 residues. Trimming cost V 2 bases and J 0 bases, with 9 bases left between them. From germline, CDR1 is MGHDK and CDR2 SYGVNS. DNA of the CDR3: TGTGCCAGCAGTGAAGCCTCCGAAAGCACAGATACGCAGTATTTT. Its translation is CASSEASESTDTQYF. The complete variable domain, with remaining parts taken from reference TRBV25-1 and TRBJ2-3, reads EADIYQTPRYLVIGTGKKITLECSQTMGHDKMYWYQQDPGMELHLIHYSYGVNSTEKGDLSSESTVSRIRTEHFPLTLESARPSHTSQYLCASSEASESTDTQYFGPGTRLTVL.

This chain connects TRBV28 to TRBJ1-2, with a possible D match to TRBD1 (5 bases). The V gene's germline CDR1 is MDHEN and CDR2 SYDVKM. Trimming pared 3 bases from V and 5 bases from J, leaving 19 bases between. CDR3 size: 16 residues. CDR3 region: CASSFPGNRIVYGYTF. The CDR3 DNA is TGTGCCAGCAGTTTTCCAGGGAACAGGATTGTTTATGGCTACACCTTC.

V usage is TRBV25-1 and J usage is TRBJ2-4, with D perhaps matching TRBD1 or TRBD2 (5 bases each). The CDR3 runs to 17 residues. In germline, CDR1 is MGHDK, CDR2 SYGVNS. V was pared by 6 bases and J by 1 base, with 19 bases between. CDR3 coding DNA: TGTGCCAGCAGCGGATCCGGGACCTTGGGGGCCAAAAACATTCAGTACTTC. It specifies CASSGSGTLGAKNIQYF.

Worth noting for this clone: The same CDR3 arises from other DNA sequences in this sample as well. V usage is TRBV2 and J usage is TRBJ1-5; D gene ambiguous. Germline CDR1 and CDR2: SNHLY and FYNNEI. V gave up 9 bases and J gave up 0 bases, with 12 bases separating them. The CDR3 covers 14 residues. The CDR3 bases are TGTGCCAGGGGTGGCAGTAATAGCAATCAGCCCCAGCATTTT. It encodes CARGGSNSNQPQHF.

This clone was detected only a few times. The chain uses TRBV9 and TRBJ2-7; the match to TRBD2 covers 10 bases. This CDR3 has 15 residues. The germline V gene has CDR1 SGDLS and CDR2 YYNGEE. Unmatched junction bases numbered 3, after V lost 3 bases and J lost 0 bases. The CDR3 DNA reads as TGTGCCAGCAGCGAGGCTAGCGGGGGCTCCTACGAGCAGTACTTC. Translated, it gives CASSEASGGSYEQYF.

Remarks on this clone: An end of the junction differs from the germline gene, which may be a read error. V is TRBV5-1 and J is TRBJ1-1, with D maybe TRBD1 (5 bases). Germline V gene data show CDR1 as SGHRS and CDR2 as YFSETQ. CDR3 length: 12 residues. The CDR3 loop is CASSLRGTEAFF. CDR3 coding DNA: TGTGCCAGCAGCTTGAGGGGCACTGAAGCTTTCTTT.

Only a few counts were recorded for this clone. This sequence joins TRBV9 and TRBJ1-6; D is undetermined. Per germline, CDR1 SGDLS and CDR2 YYNGEE. V lost 1 base and J 0 bases, leaving 8 bases between the germline ends. CDR3 size: 16 residues. CDR3 sequence (DNA): TGTGCCAGCAGCGTACAGGAGAGCTCCTATAATTCACCCCTCCACTTT. As protein: CASSVQESSYNSPLHF.

The chain uses TRBV13 and TRBJ2-3; perhaps TRBD2 as D (6 bases). Deletions cut 4 bases from V and 8 bases from J, with 19 bases between. The CDR3 length is 15 residues. Germline-derived CDR1 and CDR2 are PRHDT and FYEKMQ (reference sequence). DNA for the CDR3: TGTGCCAGCAGCTCAACCCGCAGGGAGGTGGTTACGCAGTATTTT. Residues: CASSSTRREVVTQYF.

The chain links TRBV7-9 to TRBJ2-3; D unresolved. The germline CDR1 and CDR2 sequences are SEHNR and FQNEAQ (reference sequence). The CDR3 is 9 amino acids. V dropped 7 bases and J dropped 4 bases, with 0 bases sitting between them. This chain's CDR3 is CASTDTQYF. CDR3 nucleotide sequence: TGTGCCAGCACAGATACGCAGTATTTT.

The V gene is TRBV5-4, the J gene TRBJ2-3, with 13 bases that match TRBD2. Germline CDR1 reads SGHNT; CDR2 reads YYREEE (reference sequence). Trimming took 4 bases from V and 5 from J; bases not matched to a gene: 7. The CDR3 is 16 amino acids. The CDR3: CASSTGTSGAGDTQYF. As DNA, the CDR3 is TGTGCCAGCAGCACCGGGACTAGCGGGGCCGGAGATACGCAGTATTTT.

The chain uses TRBV21-1 and TRBJ1-6; the table's D call of TRBD1 was not tested on the DNA. TRBV21-1 is deemed a pseudogene. This CDR3 has 15 residues. CDR3 residues: CASNPRDSYNSPLHF. CDR3 bases: TGTGCCAGCAACCCCAGGGACTCCTATAATTCACCCCTCCACTTT.